This T cell receptor beta chain comes out of a study of OX40 agonist ivuxolimab in advanced cancers. Concerning the study at large: Ivuxolimab, which targeted the costimulatory receptor OX40 (CD134), was an agonistic, fully human IgG2 monoclonal antibody. Intravenous ivuxolimab was administered to patients every 2 weeks at six dose levels: 0.01, 0.1, 0.3, 1.5, 3 and 10 mg/kg. Among the roughly 52 dose-escalation patients, about 20 had hepatocellular carcinoma, about 15 melanoma, 9 renal cell carcinoma and 9 head and neck cancer. The dose-escalation cohort was about 83% male with a mean age of 60 years, ranging from about 20 to 85. Patients were allowed to have had prior anti-PD-1, anti-PD-L1 or anti-CTLA-4 therapy, and around two fifths of the dose-escalation patients had been treated with checkpoint inhibitors. Partial responses occurred in three dose-escalation patients: two with cutaneous melanoma and one with hepatocellular carcinoma. The purpose of peripheral TCRbeta sequencing was to test whether ivuxolimab changed TCR sequence diversity and led to clonal T-cell expansion. The monotherapy dose-escalation portion (N ≈ 57 patients) of the phase I ivuxolimab trial is reported in the paper.

Notes on this clone: Its antigen remains unidentified. Per-nucleotide qualities are absent, and no much larger clonotype sits a single base away.

The trial excluded patients who had a history of autoimmune disease or who were on systemic immunosuppression. Peripheral blood for TCR sequencing was drawn from every dose cohort at baseline, at cycle 4 day 1 and at cycle 7 day 1. The samples were drawn from a first-in-human, open-label, multicenter phase I dose-escalation trial of ivuxolimab. Adults with locally advanced or metastatic melanoma, renal cell, hepatocellular, or head and neck squamous cell carcinoma were enrolled in the trial. CD4+ and CD8+ T cells were sorted separately from peripheral blood before TCR sequencing. To sequence the TCRbeta CDR3 region, genomic DNA was isolated from the sorted cells. The immunoSEQ Assay was used to sequence the TCRbeta CDR3 regions. TCRdb provides this immuneACCESS table in a form limited to in-frame rearrangements. Some clones are lacking; in checked studies, under half of them reflect an unresolved V gene, and why the rest are absent is not known. This sample has about 84,000 clones in its table, and approximately 85% of those were observed once. The ten top clones hold 0.2% to 0.25% of the sample.

The germline V gene provides CDR1 MGHRA and CDR2 YSYEKL. V is clipped by 0 bases and J by 0 bases, and the sequence between their germline boundaries is 9 bases long. The CDR3 spans 17 residues, from the cysteine through the phenylalanine. Just CDR3 DNA is preserved here, 51 bases in frame from base 1. General findings and caveats noted by the study authors: After ivuxolimab, CD8+ T cells had more expanded clones than CD4+ T cells on average. Antigen specificity was not determined for the clonally expanded peripheral T cells. In the 0.1-3.0 mg/kg groups, partial responders had among the lowest normalized peripheral clonal expansion, particularly in CD8+ T cells. Low levels of normalized T-cell clonal expansion were also seen in some patients who did not respond. Clonal expansion of both CD4+ and CD8+ blood T cells was observed from baseline to week 6 at doses 0.1 to 3.0 mg/kg.

The material was CD4+ or CD8+ T cells sorted from blood, obtained in a trial of the OX40 agonist ivuxolimab. Rearrangement joined TRBV4-1 to TRBJ1-6, with the D segment identity uncertain. The origin of this receptor is an adult with an advanced solid tumor such as melanoma, head and neck, liver or kidney cancer. The CDR3 has the sequence CASSQEAPDSYNSPLHF. The bases read TGCGCCAGCAGCCAAGAAGCTCCTGACTCCTATAATTCACCCCTCCACTTT.